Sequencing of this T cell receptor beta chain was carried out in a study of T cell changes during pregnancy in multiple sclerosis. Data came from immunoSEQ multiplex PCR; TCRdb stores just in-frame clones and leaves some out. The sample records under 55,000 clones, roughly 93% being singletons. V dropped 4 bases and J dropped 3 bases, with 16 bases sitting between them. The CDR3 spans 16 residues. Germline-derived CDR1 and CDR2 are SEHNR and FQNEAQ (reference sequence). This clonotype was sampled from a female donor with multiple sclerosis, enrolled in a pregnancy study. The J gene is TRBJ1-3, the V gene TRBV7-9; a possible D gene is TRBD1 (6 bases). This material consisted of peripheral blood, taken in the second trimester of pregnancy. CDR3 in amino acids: CASSSSRTEFGNTIYF. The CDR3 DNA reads TGTGCCAGCAGCTCTTCTAGGACAGAATTTGGAAACACCATATATTTT.